This T cell receptor (beta chain) appears in the sequencing data of a study of human CD8 memory T cell subsets. The CDR3 length is 14 residues. The authors made TCR beta libraries using UMI-labeled 5' RACE. One entry per CDR3 protein, without DNA, is what TCRdb gives after re-calling the 5' RACE reads. Its clone listing holds roughly 6,200 distinct CDR3 sequences. By negative magnetic separation, total CD8+ T cells were enriched. The sequenced sample consisted of CD8+ effector memory T cells (TEM) sorted from PBMCs. Subset denoted: effector memory CD8 T cells, CCR7- CD45RO+ CD95+. The genes are TRBV12-3 or TRBV12-4 and TRBJ1-1; with no DNA, the TCRdb D assignment of TRBD1 cannot be verified. The source is a human donor in good health. CDR3 sequence: CASSLSGPGGEAFF.